This T cell receptor beta chain originates from a study of blood T cell repertoires in COVID-19. About the research overall: COVID-19 samples from acute and convalescent phases originated in the United States, Italy and Spain. T cells, B-cell-depleted T cells, or PBMCs supplied cDNA or gDNA.

Germline CDR1 and CDR2: LNHNV and YYDKDF (reference sequence). The CDR3 has 14 residues. V shed 3 bases and J 4 bases; nucleotides not matched to a gene: 2. As handled by the study authors: Using reference gene primer amplification, nucleated cell counts were estimated. TCRdb's table, derived via immunoSEQ multiplex PCR, lists solely in-frame clones and lacks some. D and trimming were read from the DNA, whereas the V and J calls and clone size are those reported in that table. In the table there are 150,000 to 160,000 clones, about 90% of which are singletons. V and J are TRBV15 and TRBJ1-3, with 8 bases aligning to TRBD1. Sample: peripheral blood. The receptor comes from a man aged 45-65 years with acute or convalescent COVID-19. In DNA form, the CDR3 reads TGTGCCACCAGCAGTGGACAGGGAGGAAACACCATATATTTT. Residues: CATSSGQGGNTIYF.